The 9 T cell receptor beta chains reported below all come from one sample, sequenced in a study of monozygotic twins with cystic fibrosis. This table comes from immunoSEQ multiplex PCR, and its TCRdb copy is limited to in-frame clones, with some not included. The sample lists about 36,000 clones, 84% occurring once. Sample: blood. The source of these receptors is a girl aged 2 to 10 with cystic fibrosis.

The genes are TRBV7-9 and TRBJ1-2; D uncertain. The V end was cut by 4 bases, the J end by 6 bases, with 6 bases between. Per the germline V gene, CDR1 is SEHNR and CDR2 is FQNEAQ (reference sequence). The CDR3 loop spans 11 amino acids. CDR3 residues: CASSSDNGYTF. In DNA form, the CDR3 reads TGTGCCAGCAGCTCGGATAATGGCTACACCTTC.

The V gene is TRBV5-1, the J gene TRBJ2-1; 11 bases fit TRBD1. CDR1 is SGHRS, CDR2 YFSETQ, per germline. This CDR3 contains 15 residues. V lost 5 bases and J lost 3; bases outside the gene matches: 4. CDR3 coding DNA: TGCGCCAGCAGTCCCGGGACAGGGGGCTACAATGAGCAGTTCTTC. This sequence encodes CASSPGTGGYNEQFF.

This clone has only a few counts. The CDR3 sequence is CASSLRPDNSPLHF. CDR3 nucleotide sequence: TGTGCCAGCAGCTTAAGGCCAGATAATTCACCCCTCCACTTT. This chain uses TRBV7-3 with TRBJ1-6, with D unresolved. Per the germline V gene, CDR1 is SGHTA and CDR2 is FQGTGA. CDR3 length: 14 residues. Trimming took off 1 base at V and 5 bases at J, with 6 bases between the two ends.

The chain joins TRBV7-9 to TRBJ2-7; 12 bases map to TRBD2. The CDR3 is made up of 19 amino acids. The trim removed 4 bases at V and 4 bases at J, leaving 17 bases unmatched. Germline CDR1 is SEHNR and CDR2 is FQNEAQ (reference sequence). The CDR3 nucleotides read TGTGCCAGCAGCTACGACCTAGCGGGGGGGCCTCCCATCAATTACGAGCAGTACTTC. Translating gives CASSYDLAGGPPINYEQYF. Using reference TRBV7-9 and TRBJ2-7 for the parts outside the CDR3, the full variable domain is DTGVSQNPRHKITKRGQNVTFRCDPISEHNRLYWYRQTLGQGPEFLTYFQNEAQLEKSRLLSDRFSAERPKGSFSTLEIQRTEQGDSAMYLCASSYDLAGGPPINYEQYFGPGTRLTVT.

The gene calls are TRBV7-6 and TRBJ2-1, with 13 bases lining up with TRBD2. Germline values: CDR1 SGHVS, CDR2 FNYEAQ. This CDR3 has 15 amino acids. Trimming took 4 bases from V and 6 from J; bases not matched to a gene: 3. The CDR3 DNA is TGTGCCAGCAGCTCGGGACTAGCGGGGACCAATGAGCAGTTCTTC. It codes for CASSSGLAGTNEQFF.

The V and J genes are TRBV15 and TRBJ2-7, with a tentative D call TRBD1 (5 bases). Germline V gene lookup returns CDR1 LNHNV and CDR2 YYDKDF (reference sequence). V was clipped by 0 bases and J by 7 bases, with 25 bases between them. The CDR3 loop spans 18 amino acids. The CDR3 reads CATSREGRVGRRLLEQYF. The DNA of the CDR3 is TGTGCCACCAGCAGAGAAGGCAGGGTGGGAAGACGTCTACTGGAGCAGTACTTC.

This clone appeared a few times. The rearrangement links TRBV5-6 to TRBJ1-4; D possibly corresponds to TRBD1 (6 bases). The ends were cut back, 3 bases at V and 0 bases at J, with 15 bases in the middle. From germline, CDR1 is SGHDT and CDR2 YYEEEE. The CDR3 has 17 residues. In nucleotides, the CDR3 is TGTGCCAGCAGCTCCGGAGACAGGTTTGCAACTAATGAAAAACTGTTTTTT. Residues: CASSSGDRFATNEKLFF.

V usage is TRBV29-1 and J usage is TRBJ2-1; no clear D gene. Germline V CDR1 and CDR2: SQVTM, ANQGSEA. The length of the CDR3 is 14 residues. Trimming removed 4 bases at V and 1 base at J, with 11 bases between. The CDR3 is CSVGTPPSYNEQFF. The CDR3 DNA is TGCAGCGTTGGGACCCCACCTTCCTACAATGAGCAGTTCTTC.

The chain uses TRBV29-1 and TRBJ2-7; the D call may be TRBD1 or TRBD2 (7 bases each). Germline CDR1 is SQVTM and CDR2 is ANQGSEA. Deletions cut 3 bases from V and 6 bases from J, with 9 bases between. The CDR3 length is 11 residues. The CDR3 spells CSVDRGGEQYF. CDR3 DNA sequence: TGCAGCGTTGACAGGGGGGGCGAGCAGTACTTC.